This TCR beta chain was profiled in a study of post-analysis software for immune sequencing data. Study conclusions and caveats: By F measure, strong co-clustering occurred among samples prepared in the same batch. About five TRBV segments (TRBV5-6, TRBV5-1 and TRBV20-1 among them) occurred more frequently in patients than in controls.

This clonotype has just a few counts. The antigen remains undetermined. V shed 5 bases, J shed 1 base, and the junction held 5 bases outside the gene matches. CDR1 and CDR2 from the germline V gene are LNHNV and YYDKDF (reference sequence). The CDR3 consists of 15 residues. Tagging with unique molecular identifiers was a feature of the TCR beta cDNA libraries. TCRdb re-called the PCR reads through MiXCR, storing one row per CDR3 protein. The sample includes hundreds of thousands of distinct CDR3 sequences, about 53% of them seen just once. The TCR originated in a girl aged 10 to 17 with multiple sclerosis. Sequenced material: blood. V usage is TRBV15 and J usage is TRBJ2-5; 9 nucleotides line up with TRBD2. The CDR3 here is CATSVAAGGQETQYF. DNA of the CDR3: TGTGCCACCAGCGTAGCAGCGGGGGGCCAAGAGACCCAGTACTTC. Using reference TRBV15 and TRBJ2-5 for the parts outside the CDR3, the full variable domain is DAMVIQNPRYQVTQFGKPVTLSCSQTLNHNVMYWYQQKSSQAPKLLFHYYDKDFNNEADTPDNFQSRRPNTSFCFLDIRSPGLGDTAMYLCATSVAAGGQETQYFGPGTRLLVL.